These 12 T cell receptor beta chains came from one sample sequenced in a study of cytomegalovirus exposure and HLA in healthy donors (dated by TCRdb to about 2017). Library prep was done by the immunoSEQ multiplex PCR assay. The multiplex PCR relied on a mix of 60 forward primers for TCR Vbeta segments and 13 reverse primers for TCR Jbeta segments. TCRdb retrieved this table from immuneACCESS and kept in-frame rearrangements only. Not all clones are present; in checked studies, unresolved V genes account for under half, and no reason is known for the remainder. Recorded for this sample are about 110,000 clones; 73% of them occurred a single time. The ten most abundant clones make up 4% to 5% of the sample. The sequencing input was PBMCs. The receptors were gathered from a woman in her 40s in good health and CMV-seronegative.

This clone was found a few times. The chain couples TRBV6-5 to TRBJ2-7, with D possibly being TRBD1 (6 bases). Trimming shortened V by 8 bases and J by 0 bases, and 17 bases separated the two germline ends. CDR1 and CDR2 from the germline V gene are MNHEY and SVGAGI. This CDR3 is 15 amino acids long. CDR3 sequence (DNA): TGTGCCAGCGGGATGGATGGACAGAGCTCCTACGAGCAGTACTTC. It specifies CASGMDGQSSYEQYF.

This clone was observed a handful of times. This rearrangement joins TRBV6-5 to TRBJ1-6; tentatively, D is TRBD1 (5 bases). The CDR3 extends over 14 amino acids. V was trimmed by 5 bases and J by 6 bases, leaving 11 bases between them. Germline CDR1 MNHEY, CDR2 SVGAGI. DNA of the CDR3: TGTGCCAGCAGTAGGACGACAGCTAATTCACCCCTCCACTTT. Encoded protein: CASSRTTANSPLHF.

The gene calls are TRBV9 and TRBJ2-2; 9 bases fit TRBD2. CDR3 length equals 16 residues. V gave up 0 bases and J gave up 6 bases; unmatched junction bases: 6. Looked up from germline, CDR1 is SGDLS and CDR2 is YYNGEE. CDR3 protein: CASSVASSGDSGELFF. DNA for the CDR3: TGTGCCAGCAGCGTAGCGTCTAGCGGGGACTCCGGGGAGCTGTTTTTT. The variable domain in full, with the rest retrieved from reference TRBV9 and TRBJ2-2, is DSGVTQTPKHLITATGQRVTLRCSPRSGDLSVYWYQQSLDQGLQFLIQYYNGEERAKGNILERFSAQQFPDLHSELNLSSLELGDSALYFCASSVASSGDSGELFFGEGSRLTVL.

In this sample, this clone turned up a few times. The chain joins TRBV29-1 to TRBJ2-7; 10 nucleotides agree with TRBD1. The germline V gene encodes CDR1 SQVTM and CDR2 ANQGSEA. With V trimmed by 4 bases and J by 4 bases, 4 bases remained unmatched. This CDR3 contains 13 residues. The CDR3 DNA reads as TGCAGCGTTGTTGGGGGACAGGGGTACGAGCAGTACTTC. This gives the protein CSVVGGQGYEQYF.

The V call is TRBV7-3, the J call TRBJ2-3; 9 nucleotides match TRBD2. Germline loops: CDR1 SGHTA, CDR2 FQGTGA. This CDR3 has 15 residues. Trimming cost V 5 bases and J 0 bases; bases outside gene matches: 3. CDR3 sequence (DNA): TGTGCCAGCAGCCCTAGCGGGGCTAGCACAGATACGCAGTATTTT. It specifies CASSPSGASTDTQYF.

This rearrangement joins TRBV5-8 to TRBJ2-7; D remains ambiguous. In germline, CDR1 is SGHTS, CDR2 YDEGEE. This CDR3 is built from 14 residues. The V end lost 1 base, the J end lost 1 base, and 9 bases lay between the germline ends. CDR3 sequence reads: CASSLQLESYEQYF. The CDR3 DNA is TGTGCCAGCAGCTTGCAGCTGGAGTCCTACGAGCAGTACTTC.

This chain connects TRBV28 to TRBJ1-4; 10 positions match TRBD1. V was pared by 10 bases and J by 7 bases, with 9 bases of the junction left unmatched. The V gene's germline CDR1 is MDHEN and CDR2 SYDVKM. CDR3 size: 14 residues. The CDR3 loop reads CATQEGQGIEKLFF. DNA for the CDR3: TGTGCCACCCAAGAGGGACAGGGGATTGAAAAACTGTTTTTT. The variable domain in full, completed from reference TRBV28 and TRBJ1-4, reads DVKVTQSSRYLVKRTGEKVFLECVQDMDHENMFWYRQDPGLGLRLIYFSYDVKMKEKGDIPEGYSVSREKKERFSLILESASTNQTSMYLCATQEGQGIEKLFFGSGTQLSVL.

The gene calls are TRBV7-3 and TRBJ2-1, with TRBD1 identical over 7 bases. The germline gives CDR1 SGHTA, CDR2 FQGTGA. The length of the CDR3 is 15 residues. V shed 2 bases, J shed 0 bases, and the junction held 1 base outside the gene matches. The CDR3 coding sequence is TGTGCCAGCAGCTTAGACAGGGCCTCCTACAATGAGCAGTTCTTC. Protein product: CASSLDRASYNEQFF.

The chain combines TRBV6-1 with TRBJ2-2; TRBD2 agrees at 13 bases. V was pared by 7 bases and J by 6 bases, with 5 bases of the junction left unmatched. This CDR3 has 15 residues. CDR1 MNHNS and CDR2 SASEGT come from the germline V gene. The CDR3 spells CASKRTSGSPGELFF. CDR3 bases: TGTGCCAGCAAACGGACTAGCGGGAGCCCCGGGGAGCTGTTTTTT.

The chain uses TRBV5-4 and TRBJ1-1; 7 bases agree with TRBD1. This CDR3 has 15 residues. The germline CDR1 and CDR2 sequences are SGHNT and YYREEE (reference sequence). V lost 0 bases to trimming and J lost 7 bases; unmatched junction nucleotides: 9. CDR3 protein: CASSLAETGTVEAFF. CDR3 nucleotide sequence: TGTGCCAGCAGCTTGGCGGAGACAGGGACCGTTGAAGCTTTCTTT.

This clone was detected only a few times. J is TRBJ1-2 and V is TRBV5-1; 10 nucleotides align to TRBD1. Germline CDR1 and CDR2: SGHRS and YFSETQ. The CDR3 runs 15 residues. V lost 3 bases, J lost 2 bases, and 4 bases stayed unmatched. The CDR3 bases are TGCGCCAGCAGCTCACGACAGGGGGCGAACTATGGCTACACCTTC. It yields the protein CASSSRQGANYGYTF.

CDR3 in DNA: TGCGCCAGCAGCCAAGAGGTGGGGCGGGGGACCACTGAAGCTTTCTTT. As protein: CASSQEVGRGTTEAFF. The J gene is TRBJ1-1, the V gene TRBV4-3; a possible D gene is TRBD1 (5 bases). The V end was cut by 0 bases, the J end by 4 bases, with 15 bases between. Germline assignment: CDR1 LGHNA and CDR2 YSLEER. This CDR3 is built from 16 residues.